The clone carrying this T cell receptor (beta chain) was seen repeatedly, ten times or more. Antigen unknown. The sample comes from a study of T cells in Graves' hyperthyroidism and ophthalmopathy. Participants, patients aged 18 to 65, had newly diagnosed hyperthyroidism with a duration under 2 months. RNA transcripts gave rise to amplified TCR beta CDR3 regions. HTBI primers drove first-round RT-PCR of the TCR CDR3. Each CDR3 protein gets one entry after TCRdb re-called the multiplex PCR reads with MiXCR. This sample has some 620,000 distinct CDR3 sequences; 15% to 20% occur once, and the top ten carry approximately 3.9%. This CDR3 is built from 14 residues. Trimming left V 5 bases short and J 4 bases short, with 14 bases between. Germline-derived CDR1 and CDR2 are MGHDK and SYGVNS. Whole-study findings and limits: Within blood appeared most thyroid clonotypes that had expanded above 0.001.

The chain joins TRBV25-1 to TRBJ1-2; TRBD1 might be the D (6 bases). This sequence was found in a woman aged 25-40 years with Graves' hyperthyroidism. The sequenced sample was blood. The CDR3 reads CASSPPGEAYGYTF. The CDR3 region has the DNA TGTGCCAGCAGTCCACCAGGGGAGGCCTATGGCTACACCTTC.